These 27 T cell receptor beta chains came from one sample sequenced in a study of blood T cells in healthy people across ages. Together with a sample-barcoded 5' primer, a J-beta primer mix was included in a second PCR lasting about 7 to 12 cycles. TCRdb reanalysed the 5' RACE reads using MiXCR and keeps one entry per CDR3 protein. The table shows roughly 800,000 distinct CDR3 sequences, with 25% occurring only once. This same sample was also part of a study on T cells of mothers and their children.

The sequenced sample was blood. The receptors stem from a boy aged 10-17 years in good health.

This chain joins TRBV28 and TRBJ2-1; TRBD2 agrees at 8 bases. Trimming cost V 7 bases and J 1 base; bases outside gene matches: 9. Germline V CDR1 and CDR2: MDHEN, SYDVKM. The CDR3 is 16 amino acids. Here the CDR3 DNA reads TGTGCCAGCAAAGGGCGGGAGGCTAAGTCCTACAATGAGCAGTTCTTC. Translation gives CASKGREAKSYNEQFF.

Comments on this clonotype: At one boundary the junction diverges from the germline segment, which might be a read error. The V gene is TRBV5-6, the J gene TRBJ1-2, with a weak D call TRBD1 (5 bases). The CDR3 runs 12 residues. The germline gives CDR1 SGHDT, CDR2 YYEEEE. CDR3 amino acids: CASSAGPRGYAF. CDR3 DNA: TGTGCCAGCAGCGCCGGGCCTCGGGGCTACGCCTTC.

The V gene is TRBV6-6, the J gene TRBJ2-7, with TRBD2 as a possible D gene (7 bases). This CDR3 spans 14 amino acids. Germline V gene lookup returns CDR1 MNHNY and CDR2 SVGAGI (reference sequence). The V and J ends lost 6 bases and 3 bases respectively, with 15 bases between them. The CDR3 DNA reads TGTGCCAGCAGCCGGGGGGCGACCAACTACGAGCAGTACTTC. Residues: CASSRGATNYEQYF.

The chain combines TRBV14 with TRBJ2-5; no clear D. The DNA end is a closer match to TRBJ2-1, so the J assignment may be wrong. Germline values: CDR1 SGHDN, CDR2 FVKESK. The CDR3 sequence is 12 residues long. The CDR3 coding sequence is TGTGCCAGCAGCCCCTGGGGTTATGAGCAGTTCTTC. It translates to CASSPWGYEQFF.

The chain joins TRBV27 to TRBJ2-5; 12 bases align to TRBD2. The closer fit of TRBJ2-7 to the DNA end suggests the J call may be wrong. Germline-derived CDR1 and CDR2 are MNHEY and SMNVEV (reference sequence). This CDR3 comprises 17 residues. CDR3 residues: CASSLVRTSGIHYEQYF. The CDR3 DNA reads TGTGCCAGCAGTTTGGTACGGACTAGCGGGATCCATTACGAGCAGTACTTC.

Comments on this clonotype: One end of the junction fails to match germline, which may point to a read error. The J gene is TRBJ2-5, the V gene TRBV7-2, with 9 bases matching TRBD2. Germline V lookup: CDR1 SGHTA, CDR2 FQGNSA. The CDR3 loop spans 14 amino acids. This CDR3 reads CASSLAGSPETQYF. DNA for the CDR3: TGTGCCAGCAGCCTAGCGGGGAGCCCAGAGACCCAGTACTTC.

J is TRBJ2-5 and V is TRBV2; 9 positions match TRBD2. This CDR3 contains 15 residues. Germline CDR1 is SNHLY and CDR2 is FYNNEI. V lost 5 bases and J lost 3; bases outside the gene matches: 7. The DNA of the CDR3 is TGTGCCAGCAGTTTAGCGGGGGCGGGAAAAGAGACCCAGTACTTC. This sequence encodes CASSLAGAGKETQYF.

The chain has TRBV20-1 and TRBJ2-3, with 8 bases matching TRBD2. Trimming took 3 bases from V and 2 from J; bases not matched to a gene: 10. Germline values: CDR1 DFQATT, CDR2 SNEGSKA (reference sequence). The CDR3 extends over 16 amino acids. CDR3 protein: CSASSGSGGYTDTQYF. In DNA, the CDR3 is TGCAGTGCTAGCTCCGGAAGCGGGGGATACACAGATACGCAGTATTTT.

This clonotype was counted between two and nine times. Lacking the conserved final phenylalanine or tryptophan, this CDR3 likely reflects a read error. This chain links TRBV9 with TRBJ2-5, with D possibly matching TRBD1 (6 bases). Per the germline V gene, CDR1 is SGDLS and CDR2 is YYNGEE. Trimming took off 4 bases at V and 3 bases at J, with 16 bases between the two ends. The CDR3 consists of 15 residues. The CDR3 DNA sequence: TGTGCCAGCAGCACGCCCCGGGACACAAAAGAGACCCAGTACCTC. Protein sequence: CASSTPRDTKETQYL.

The rearrangement links TRBV27 to TRBJ2-7; maybe TRBD2 (6 bases). CDR3 length: 15 residues. V was trimmed by 3 bases and J by 1 base, leaving 13 bases between them. Germline CDR1 and CDR2: MNHEY and SMNVEV (reference sequence). The CDR3 nucleotides read TGTGCCAGCAGTTTGACCCGGGACTTTTCCTACGAGCAGTACTTC. The encoded protein is CASSLTRDFSYEQYF.

The rearrangement uses TRBV7-9 and TRBJ2-7; 9 nucleotides align to TRBD1. V was clipped by 5 bases and J by 3 bases; unmatched bases: 11. The germline CDR1 and CDR2 sequences are SEHNR and FQNEAQ (reference sequence). This CDR3 has 16 residues. In DNA form, the CDR3 reads TGTGCCAGCAGCCGAGTAACAGGGGGCGAGTTCTACGAGCAGTACTTC. Its translation: CASSRVTGGEFYEQYF.

This clonotype came up a few times. The chain joins TRBV28 to TRBJ1-5, with TRBD1 matching 8 bases. CDR1 and CDR2 from the germline V gene are MDHEN and SYDVKM. J was trimmed by 2 bases and V by 5 bases; bases with no gene match: 5. This CDR3 is built from 15 residues. The CDR3 DNA follows: TGTGCCAGCAGTACGCCGGGACAGGGCAATCAGCCCCAGCATTTT. Translating it yields CASSTPGQGNQPQHF.

The chain employs TRBV29-1 and TRBJ2-3; tentative D call: TRBD2 (6 bases). The V gene lost 4 bases and the J gene lost 4 bases, with 12 bases spanning the gap. Germline assignment: CDR1 SQVTM and CDR2 ANQGSEA. The CDR3 consists of 13 residues. This CDR3 reads CSVAWTTSDTQYF. The CDR3 nucleotides read TGCAGCGTTGCATGGACTACCTCAGATACGCAGTATTTT.

The CDR3 reads CSAHIQGELFF. CDR3 nucleotide sequence: TGCAGTGCGCATATCCAGGGGGAGCTGTTTTTT. This chain uses TRBV20-1 with TRBJ2-2; D is unresolved. Germline V lookup: CDR1 DFQATT, CDR2 SNEGSKA (reference sequence). Trimming pared 6 bases from V and 8 bases from J, leaving 10 bases between. The length of the CDR3 is 11 residues.

This rearrangement joins TRBV7-9 to TRBJ1-1, with unresolved D. CDR3 length: 12 residues. Trimming removed 8 bases at V and 4 bases at J, with 11 bases between. Germline assignment: CDR1 SEHNR and CDR2 FQNEAQ (reference sequence). The CDR3 nucleotides are TGTGCCAGCCGCCAATGGGTCACTGAAGCTTTCTTT. Amino acid sequence: CASRQWVTEAFF.

In this sample, this clonotype turned up a few times. The rearrangement joins TRBV4-3 to TRBJ2-1, with D unclear. Germline CDR1 reads LGHNA; CDR2 reads YSLEER. The length of the CDR3 is 15 residues. V lost 1 base and J 0 bases, leaving 7 bases between the germline ends. CDR3 in amino acids: CASSQGRSSYNEQFF. The CDR3 DNA follows: TGCGCCAGCAGCCAAGGACGAAGCTCCTACAATGAGCAGTTCTTC.

This clonotype was observed a handful of times. The chain couples TRBV7-6 to TRBJ2-1; maybe TRBD2 (6 bases). V gave up 2 bases and J gave up 0 bases, with 11 bases separating them. The germline V gene encodes CDR1 SGHVS and CDR2 FNYEAQ. The CDR3 runs 16 residues. CDR3 bases: TGTGCCAGCAGCTTATTTGGGGGGAGCTCCTACAATGAGCAGTTCTTC. Its protein is CASSLFGGSSYNEQFF.

This clonotype was observed a few times. V is TRBV20-1 and J is TRBJ2-5, with D possibly being TRBD2 (6 bases). CDR1 is DFQATT and CDR2 is SNEGSKA in the germline V gene (reference sequence). The CDR3 runs to 14 residues. Trimming shortened V by 0 bases and J by 2 bases, and 10 bases separated the two germline ends. CDR3 sequence reads: CSARDGGKQETQYF. CDR3 coding DNA: TGCAGTGCTAGAGACGGCGGGAAACAAGAGACCCAGTACTTC.

V and J are TRBV7-9 and TRBJ2-7, with TRBD2 as a possible D gene (5 bases). The CDR3 is made up of 14 amino acids. V lost 5 bases to trimming and J lost 7 bases, with 18 bases between them. Looked up from germline, CDR1 is SEHNR and CDR2 is FQNEAQ (reference sequence). The CDR3 DNA follows: TGTGCCAGCAGCCGATTCGATCCCAGAGGGGAGCAGTACTTC. As protein: CASSRFDPRGEQYF. Using reference TRBV7-9 and TRBJ2-7 for the parts outside the CDR3, the full variable domain is DTGVSQNPRHKITKRGQNVTFRCDPISEHNRLYWYRQTLGQGPEFLTYFQNEAQLEKSRLLSDRFSAERPKGSFSTLEIQRTEQGDSAMYLCASSRFDPRGEQYFGPGTRLTVT.

The genes are TRBV15 and TRBJ2-4, with D perhaps given as TRBD1 or TRBD2 (5 bases each). Trimming stripped 0 bases from V and 3 bases from J, with 18 bases between. Germline CDR1 LNHNV, CDR2 YYDKDF (reference sequence). The CDR3 spans 18 residues. CDR3 coding DNA: TGTGCCACCAGCAGAGATGGGGGAACAGGAGGTAGCAAAAACATTCAGTACTTC. This codes for CATSRDGGTGGSKNIQYF.

The chain uses TRBV6-1 and TRBJ2-3; D is uncertain. This CDR3 comprises 14 residues. V shed 10 bases and J shed 6 bases, with 20 bases lying between them. The germline V gene encodes CDR1 MNHNS and CDR2 SASEGT. CDR3 nucleotides: TGTGCCACTAGACGGAAGGTTTTGTTGGATACGCAGTATTTT. Translation gives CATRRKVLLDTQYF.

J is TRBJ2-3 and V is TRBV15; D is perhaps TRBD1 (5 bases). Germline V lookup: CDR1 LNHNV, CDR2 YYDKDF (reference sequence). The CDR3 sequence is 18 residues long. Trimming cost V 8 bases and J 0 bases, with 24 bases left between them. The CDR3 DNA is TGTGCCACCGGCCGACAGAGCCACTACCGCTCTAGCACAGATACGCAGTATTTT. It encodes CATGRQSHYRSSTDTQYF.

In this sample, this clonotype turned up a few times. This chain joins TRBV2 and TRBJ1-5; D not resolved. V lost 1 base and J 7 bases, leaving 8 bases between the germline ends. CDR3 length: 13 residues. CDR1 is SNHLY and CDR2 is FYNNEI in the germline V gene. The CDR3 DNA reads TGTGCCAGCAGTGAAGGGGGTCTGCAGCCCCAGCATTTT. This translates into CASSEGGLQPQHF.

The chain is built from TRBV12-3 or TRBV12-4 and TRBJ2-5; 10 nucleotides match TRBD2. The length of the CDR3 is 16 residues. V lost 5 bases and J lost 6; bases outside the gene matches: 12. As DNA, the CDR3 is TGTGCCAGCAGTCCCCGGGCTAGCGGGGGCGGGCAGACCCAGTACTTC. Amino acid sequence: CASSPRASGGGQTQYF.

The rearrangement uses TRBV12-3 or TRBV12-4 and TRBJ1-1; 7 positions agree with TRBD1. V was clipped by 8 bases and J by 6 bases; unmatched bases: 6. There are 12 residues in the CDR3. The CDR3 nucleotides read TGTGCCAGCGCCCGAGGGGGCTCTGAAGCTTTCTTT. This translates into CASARGGSEAFF.

This clonotype turned up a few times. The rearrangement uses TRBV29-1 and TRBJ2-1; 7 nucleotides agree with TRBD2. This CDR3 has 14 amino acids. Germline CDR1 is SQVTM and CDR2 is ANQGSEA. The junction had 3 bases not matched to a gene; V was cut back by 4 bases and J by 0 bases. As DNA, the CDR3 is TGCAGCGTTGCCGGGACTACCTCCTACAATGAGCAGTTCTTC. Residues: CSVAGTTSYNEQFF.

In this sample, this clonotype turned up a few times. The rearrangement uses TRBV20-1 and TRBJ2-5, with 7 bases matching TRBD1. V trimming: 6 bases; J trimming: 5 bases; junction bases outside the gene matches: 18. CDR3 size: 16 residues. Germline values: CDR1 DFQATT, CDR2 SNEGSKA (reference sequence). The CDR3 here is CSASPDIKTGLETQYF. Written as DNA, the CDR3 is TGCAGTGCCTCGCCCGATATAAAGACAGGGCTCGAGACCCAGTACTTC.